A selection of T cell receptor beta chains follows, all from one sample in a study of T cell responses to AZD1222 COVID-19 vaccine. Assay: immunoSEQ multiplex PCR; the TCRdb copy retains only in-frame clones and omits some. This table has about 110,000 clones, approximately 89% appearing once. The sequenced sample was peripheral blood, obtained 28 days after the second AZD1222 dose. These TCRs come from an adult who received the AZD1222 COVID-19 vaccine. Each CDR3 is given with its conserved first and last residue. Each record gives: J gene, D gene, clone size, V gene, CDR3 protein, CDR3 DNA. The D gene is left open where the match is weak. Where a row states a size, it is once, few, many or the class of an expanded clone; other rows omit it.

>TRBJ1-5|-|-|TRBV6-6
CASSYGDGWQPQHF
TGTGCCAGCAGTTACGGGGATGGTTGGCAGCCCCAGCATTTT
>TRBJ1-1|-|-|TRBV5-1
CASSLEFGEAFF
TGCGCCAGCAGCTTGGAGTTTGGTGAAGCTTTCTTT
>TRBJ2-3|TRBD1|-|TRBV25-1
CASSRQGITDTQYF
TGTGCCAGCAGCCGACAGGGGATCACAGATACGCAGTATTTT
>TRBJ2-5|TRBD2|-|TRBV10-2
CASSLAGRVGETQYF
TGCGCCAGCAGCCTAGCGGGGAGGGTGGGAGAGACCCAGTACTTC
>TRBJ1-5|-|-|TRBV6-5
CASNGVGSNQPQHF
TGTGCCAGCAACGGGGTAGGGAGCAATCAGCCCCAGCATTTT
>TRBJ1-1|-|-|TRBV6-5
CASSYIQGAAFF
TGTGCCAGCAGTTACATCCAGGGTGCTGCTTTCTTT
>TRBJ2-6|-|-|TRBV6-4
CASSQSSGANVLTF
TGTGCCAGCAGCCAGAGCTCTGGGGCCAACGTCCTGACTTTC
>TRBJ1-6|-|-|TRBV5-4
CASSLHRDNSPLHF
TGTGCCAGCAGCTTGCACAGGGACAATTCACCCCTCCACTTT
>TRBJ1-1|-|-|TRBV7-9
CASSLFENTEAFF
TGTGCCAGCAGCTTATTCGAGAACACTGAAGCTTTCTTT
>TRBJ2-6|-|-|TRBV21-1
CASSKVGAWGGAHSGANVLTF
TGTGCCAGCAGCAAAGTTGGAGCATGGGGAGGGGCTCACTCTGGGGCCAACGTCCTGACTTTC
>TRBJ2-7|TRBD1|once|TRBV10-2
CASSESWTGGIYEQYF
TGCGCCAGCAGTGAGTCTTGGACAGGGGGCATCTACGAGCAGTACTTC
>TRBJ1-4|-|-|TRBV5-1
CASSLGQNNEKLFF
TGCGCCAGCAGCTTGGGTCAGAACAATGAAAAACTGTTTTTT
>TRBJ2-6|TRBD1|-|TRBV18
CASSSNGQELSGANVLTF
TGTGCCAGCTCATCAAACGGACAGGAGCTCTCTGGGGCCAACGTCCTGACTTTC
>TRBJ1-5|TRBD1|-|TRBV4-1
CASSHPGQRFQPQHF
TGCGCCAGCAGCCATCCGGGACAGAGGTTTCAGCCCCAGCATTTT
>TRBJ1-6|-|-|TRBV4-3
CASSQDLIRGNNSPLHF
TGCGCCAGCAGCCAAGATCTTATAAGGGGGAATAATTCACCCCTCCACTTT
>TRBJ2-7|TRBD1|-|TRBV11-2
CASSLDPGGQGYEQYF
TGTGCCAGCAGCTTAGACCCGGGGGGACAGGGGTACGAGCAGTACTTC
>TRBJ2-1|TRBD1|-|TRBV7-2
CASSWDRLNEQFF
TGTGCCAGCAGCTGGGACAGGCTCAATGAGCAGTTCTTC